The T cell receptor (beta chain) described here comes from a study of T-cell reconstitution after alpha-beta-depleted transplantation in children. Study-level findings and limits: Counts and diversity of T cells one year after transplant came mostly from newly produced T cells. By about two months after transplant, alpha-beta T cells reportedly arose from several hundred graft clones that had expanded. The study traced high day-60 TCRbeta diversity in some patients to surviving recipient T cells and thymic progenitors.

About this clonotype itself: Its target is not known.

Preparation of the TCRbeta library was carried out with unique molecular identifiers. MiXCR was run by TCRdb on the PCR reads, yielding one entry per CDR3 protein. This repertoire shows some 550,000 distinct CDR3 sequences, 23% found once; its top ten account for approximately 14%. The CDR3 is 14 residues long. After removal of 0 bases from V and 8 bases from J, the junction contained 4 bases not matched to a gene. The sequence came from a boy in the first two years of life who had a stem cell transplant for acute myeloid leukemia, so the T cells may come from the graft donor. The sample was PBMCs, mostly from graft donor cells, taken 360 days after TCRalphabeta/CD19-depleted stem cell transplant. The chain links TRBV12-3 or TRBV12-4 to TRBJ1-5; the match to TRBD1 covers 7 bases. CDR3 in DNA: TGTGCCAGCAGTTTAGCGCTAACAGGGGAGCCCCAGCATTTT. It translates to CASSLALTGEPQHF.